This T cell receptor beta chain comes out of a study of T-cell reconstitution after alpha-beta-depleted transplantation in children. General study results and limits: Several hundred graft clones that had expanded were reportedly the source of alpha-beta T cells about two months after transplant.

Germline V gene lookup returns CDR1 LGHNA and CDR2 YNFKEQ. There are 16 residues in the CDR3. V lost 4 bases and J 5 bases, leaving 18 bases between the germline ends. A word on this clonotype: The antigen is undetermined.

Preparing the TCRbeta library involved the use of unique molecular identifiers. TCRdb re-analysed the PCR reads in MiXCR, keeping a single row per CDR3 protein. The table lists fewer than 550,000 distinct CDR3 sequences, about 11% of them singletons, with just over 2% in the top ten. The sequence was obtained from a child aged 2 to 9 with inherited bone marrow failure, due to receive a stem cell transplant. Sequencing was performed on PBMCs, taken before TCRalphabeta/CD19-depleted stem cell transplant. The gene calls are TRBV4-2 and TRBJ2-1, with D tentatively TRBD1 or TRBD2 (5 bases each). The CDR3 DNA reads as TGTGCCAGCAGCCTAGGGGACCTCTGCCAAGACAATGAGCAGTTCTTC. As protein: CASSLGDLCQDNEQFF.